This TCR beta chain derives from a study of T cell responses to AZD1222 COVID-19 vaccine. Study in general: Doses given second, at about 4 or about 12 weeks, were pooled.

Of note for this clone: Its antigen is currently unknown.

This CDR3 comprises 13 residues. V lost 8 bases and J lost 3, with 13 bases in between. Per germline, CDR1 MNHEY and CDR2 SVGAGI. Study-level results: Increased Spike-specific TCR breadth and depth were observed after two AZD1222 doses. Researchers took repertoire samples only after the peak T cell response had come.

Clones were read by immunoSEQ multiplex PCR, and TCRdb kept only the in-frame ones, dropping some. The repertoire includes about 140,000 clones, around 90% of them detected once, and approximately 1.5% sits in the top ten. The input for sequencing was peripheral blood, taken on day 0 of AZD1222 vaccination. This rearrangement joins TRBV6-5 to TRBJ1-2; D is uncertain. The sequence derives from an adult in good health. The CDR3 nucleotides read TGTGCCAGCGGGCTGAACATACACTATGGCTACACCTTC. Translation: CASGLNIHYGYTF.